This T cell receptor beta chain appears in the sequencing data of a study of blood T cell repertoires in COVID-19. Study as a whole: T cells, B-cell-depleted T cells, or PBMCs provided the cDNA or gDNA that served as material.

Per the original data handling: Amplification of reference gene primers was used by the study to estimate nucleated cell counts. TCRdb's table, derived via immunoSEQ multiplex PCR, lists solely in-frame clones and lacks some. V, J and clone size are those of that table, while D and trimming were read from the DNA. The sample records about 50,000 clones, 88% being singletons. Germline V gives CDR1 SGHTA, CDR2 FQGNSA. V lost 1 base, J lost 3 bases, and 10 bases lay in between. The length of the CDR3 is 14 residues. V usage is TRBV7-2 and J usage is TRBJ2-7; D is unresolved. This sequence was found in a human donor with active COVID-19. The donor label of this sample is uncertain. The specimen was peripheral blood. CDR3 bases: TGTGCCAGCAGCTTAGATCCCAGGAACTACGAGCAGTACTTC. It is translated as CASSLDPRNYEQYF. Filled out from reference TRBV7-2 and TRBJ2-7, the complete variable domain reads GAGVSQSPSNKVTEKGKDVELRCDPISGHTALYWYRQSLGQGLEFLIYFQGNSAPDKSGLPSDRFSAERTGGSVSTLTIQRTQQEDSAVYLCASSLDPRNYEQYFGPGTRLTVT.